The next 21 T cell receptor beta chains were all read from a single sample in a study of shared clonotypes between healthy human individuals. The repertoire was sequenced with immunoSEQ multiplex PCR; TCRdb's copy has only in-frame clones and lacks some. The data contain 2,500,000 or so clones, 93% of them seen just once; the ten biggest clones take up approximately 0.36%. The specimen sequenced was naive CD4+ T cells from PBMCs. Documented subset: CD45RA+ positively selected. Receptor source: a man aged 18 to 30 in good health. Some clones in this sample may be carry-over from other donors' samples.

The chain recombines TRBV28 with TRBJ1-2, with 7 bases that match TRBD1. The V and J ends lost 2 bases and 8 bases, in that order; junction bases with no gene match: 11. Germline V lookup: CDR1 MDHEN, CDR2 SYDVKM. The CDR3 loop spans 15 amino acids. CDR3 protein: CASSLIGTETGGYTF. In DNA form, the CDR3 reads TGTGCCAGCAGTTTAATTGGGACAGAGACGGGGGGCTACACCTTC.

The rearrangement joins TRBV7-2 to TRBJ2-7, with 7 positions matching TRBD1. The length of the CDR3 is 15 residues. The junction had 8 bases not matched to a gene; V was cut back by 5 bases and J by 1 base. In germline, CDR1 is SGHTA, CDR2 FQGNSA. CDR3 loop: CASSAWDRESYEQYF. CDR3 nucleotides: TGTGCCAGCAGCGCCTGGGACAGAGAGTCCTACGAGCAGTACTTC.

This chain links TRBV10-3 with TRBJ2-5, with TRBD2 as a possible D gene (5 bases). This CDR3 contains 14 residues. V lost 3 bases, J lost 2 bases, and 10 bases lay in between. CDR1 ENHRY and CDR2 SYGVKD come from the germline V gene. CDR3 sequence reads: CAISERRGQETQYF. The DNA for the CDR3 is TGTGCCATCAGTGAAAGACGGGGACAAGAGACCCAGTACTTC.

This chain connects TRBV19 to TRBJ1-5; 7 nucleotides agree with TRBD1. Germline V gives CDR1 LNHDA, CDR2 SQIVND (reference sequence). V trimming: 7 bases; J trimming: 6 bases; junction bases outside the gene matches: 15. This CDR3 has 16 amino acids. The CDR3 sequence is CASTTSRRGPLQPQHF. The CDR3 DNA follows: TGTGCCAGTACCACGAGTAGGAGGGGGCCGCTTCAGCCCCAGCATTTT.

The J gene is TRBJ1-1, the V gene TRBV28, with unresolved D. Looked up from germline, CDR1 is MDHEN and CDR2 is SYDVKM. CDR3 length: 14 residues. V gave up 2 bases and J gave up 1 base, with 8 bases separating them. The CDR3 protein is CASSLGVGNTEAFF. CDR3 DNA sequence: TGTGCCAGCAGTTTAGGGGTTGGGAACACTGAAGCTTTCTTT.

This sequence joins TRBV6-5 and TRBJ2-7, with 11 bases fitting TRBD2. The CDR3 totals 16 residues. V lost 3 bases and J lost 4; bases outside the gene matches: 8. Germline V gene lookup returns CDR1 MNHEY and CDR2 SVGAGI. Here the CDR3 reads CASSYTGTSGFYEQYF. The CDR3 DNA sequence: TGTGCCAGCAGTTATACCGGGACTAGCGGTTTTTACGAGCAGTACTTC.

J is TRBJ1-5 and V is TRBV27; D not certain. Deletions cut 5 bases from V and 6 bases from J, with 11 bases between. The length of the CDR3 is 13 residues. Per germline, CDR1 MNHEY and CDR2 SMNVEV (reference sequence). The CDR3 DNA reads TGTGCCAGCAGTACGGACTATTTTCAGCCCCAGCATTTT. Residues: CASSTDYFQPQHF.

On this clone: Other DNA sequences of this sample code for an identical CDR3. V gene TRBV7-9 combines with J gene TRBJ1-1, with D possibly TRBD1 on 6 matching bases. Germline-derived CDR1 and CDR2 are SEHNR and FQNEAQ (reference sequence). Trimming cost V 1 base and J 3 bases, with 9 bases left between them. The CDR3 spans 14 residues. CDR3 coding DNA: TGTGCCAGCAGCTTAGAAGGGGGGTACACTGAAGCTTTCTTT. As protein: CASSLEGGYTEAFF.

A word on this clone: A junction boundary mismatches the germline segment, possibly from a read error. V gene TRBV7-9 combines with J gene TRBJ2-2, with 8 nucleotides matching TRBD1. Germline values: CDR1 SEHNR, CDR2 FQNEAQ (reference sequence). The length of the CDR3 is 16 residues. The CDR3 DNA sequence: TGTGCCAGCAGCGAATGGGACAGGTGGGGGACCGGAGAGCTGTTTTTT. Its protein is CASSEWDRWGTGELFF.

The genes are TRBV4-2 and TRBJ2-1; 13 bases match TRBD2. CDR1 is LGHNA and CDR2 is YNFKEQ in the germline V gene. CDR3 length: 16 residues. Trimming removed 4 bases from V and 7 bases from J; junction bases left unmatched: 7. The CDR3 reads CASSPLGLAGVNEQFF. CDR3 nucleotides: TGTGCCAGCAGCCCCCTCGGACTAGCGGGAGTTAATGAGCAGTTCTTC.

Here the CDR3 DNA reads TGTGCCAGCAATCAACAAGGAGGGGCGGGTCAGCCCCAGCATTTT. This translates into CASNQQGGAGQPQHF. V gene TRBV2 combines with J gene TRBJ1-5; a possible D gene is TRBD1 (5 bases). Germline V gene lookup returns CDR1 SNHLY and CDR2 FYNNEI. This CDR3 comprises 15 residues. V gave up 7 bases and J gave up 6 bases, with 19 bases separating them.

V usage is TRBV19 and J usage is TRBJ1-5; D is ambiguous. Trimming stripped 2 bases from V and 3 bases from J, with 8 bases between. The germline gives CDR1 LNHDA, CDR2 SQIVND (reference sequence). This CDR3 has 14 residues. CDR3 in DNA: TGTGCCAGTAGTATACGTAGCTACAATCAGCCCCAGCATTTT. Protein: CASSIRSYNQPQHF.

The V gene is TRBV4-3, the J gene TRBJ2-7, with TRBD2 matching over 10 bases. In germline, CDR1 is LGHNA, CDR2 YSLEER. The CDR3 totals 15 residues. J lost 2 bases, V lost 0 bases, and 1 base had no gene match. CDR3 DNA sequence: TGCGCCAGCAGCCAAGACAGCGGGGGGGCCTACGAGCAGTACTTC. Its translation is CASSQDSGGAYEQYF.

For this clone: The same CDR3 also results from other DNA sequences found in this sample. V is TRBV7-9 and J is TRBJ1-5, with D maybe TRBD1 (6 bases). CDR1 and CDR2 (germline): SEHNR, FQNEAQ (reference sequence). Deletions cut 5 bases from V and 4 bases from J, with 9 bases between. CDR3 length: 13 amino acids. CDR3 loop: CASSPDSNQPQHF. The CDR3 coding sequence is TGTGCCAGCAGCCCGGACAGTAATCAGCCCCAGCATTTT.

DNA of the CDR3: TGTGCCAGCAGCTTAGCGAGGACTAGCGGCTACAATGAGCAGTTCTTC. As protein: CASSLARTSGYNEQFF. This chain joins TRBV7-9 and TRBJ2-1, with 10 bases aligning to TRBD2. V gave up 0 bases and J gave up 3 bases; unmatched junction bases: 2. The CDR3 runs 16 residues. Germline values: CDR1 SEHNR, CDR2 FQNEAQ (reference sequence).

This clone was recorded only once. CDR3 DNA: TGCGCCAGCAGCTTCCACAGGGGAGCCTACGAGCAGTACTTC. Translation: CASSFHRGAYEQYF. V and J are TRBV5-1 and TRBJ2-7; 7 nucleotides line up with TRBD1. Trimming took 2 bases from V and 2 from J; bases not matched to a gene: 4. Germline loops: CDR1 SGHRS, CDR2 YFSETQ. The CDR3 sequence is 14 residues long.

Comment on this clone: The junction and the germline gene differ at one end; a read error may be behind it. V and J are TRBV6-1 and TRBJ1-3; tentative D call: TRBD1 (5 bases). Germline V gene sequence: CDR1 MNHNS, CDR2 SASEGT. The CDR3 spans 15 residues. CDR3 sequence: CASSEGAVFGNTIYF. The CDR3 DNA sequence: TGTGCCAGCAGCGAAGGGGCAGTGTTTGGAAACACCATATATTTT.

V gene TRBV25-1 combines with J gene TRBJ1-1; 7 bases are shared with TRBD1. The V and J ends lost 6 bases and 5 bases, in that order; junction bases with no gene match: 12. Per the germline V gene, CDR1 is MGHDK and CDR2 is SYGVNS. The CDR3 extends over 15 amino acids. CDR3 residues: CASSQLGQRGTEAFF. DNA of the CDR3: TGTGCCAGCAGCCAACTGGGACAGCGAGGGACTGAAGCTTTCTTT. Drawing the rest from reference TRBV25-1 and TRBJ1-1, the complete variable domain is EADIYQTPRYLVIGTGKKITLECSQTMGHDKMYWYQQDPGMELHLIHYSYGVNSTEKGDLSSESTVSRIRTEHFPLTLESARPSHTSQYLCASSQLGQRGTEAFFGQGTRLTVV.

CDR3 bases: TGTGCCAGCAAACCACCGGGACAGGGGGGAAACATTCAGTACTTC. Protein: CASKPPGQGGNIQYF. The chain links TRBV6-5 to TRBJ2-4; 11 nucleotides align to TRBD1. The germline gives CDR1 MNHEY, CDR2 SVGAGI. Germline trimming cut 7 bases from V and 6 bases from J; bases unmatched to any gene: 8. The CDR3 sequence is 15 residues long.

CDR3 in amino acids: CASSLSGHLSYEQYF. In DNA, the CDR3 is TGTGCCAGCAGTTTATCGGGACACCTATCCTACGAGCAGTACTTC. The chain recombines TRBV27 with TRBJ2-7; TRBD1 is a possible D gene (6 bases). Germline assignment: CDR1 MNHEY and CDR2 SMNVEV (reference sequence). The CDR3 covers 15 residues. The V end was cut by 0 bases, the J end by 1 base, with 10 bases between.

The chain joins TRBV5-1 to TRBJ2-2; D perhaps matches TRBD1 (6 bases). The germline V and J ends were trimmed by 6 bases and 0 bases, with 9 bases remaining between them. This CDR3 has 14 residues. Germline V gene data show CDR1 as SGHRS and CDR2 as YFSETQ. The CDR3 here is CASNQGSNTGELFF. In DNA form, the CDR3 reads TGCGCCAGCAATCAGGGGTCGAACACCGGGGAGCTGTTTTTT.